These T cell receptor beta chains were read from a single sample in a study of beta chain features in type 1 diabetes. TCRdb keeps only in-frame clones here, not all; method: immunoSEQ multiplex PCR. The table shows around 140,000 clones, with less than 15% occurring only once. Sequencing was done on a sample of central memory CD4+ T cells from blood. The receptors shown here come from a man younger than 30 with type 1 diabetes. Both conserved end residues are part of each CDR3. Each record gives: J gene, D gene, clone size, V gene, CDR3 DNA, CDR3 protein. A D gene is named only where the DNA matches it firmly. Size tells how often a clone was seen (once, few, many) or the class of an expanded clone, and some rows leave it out.

J: TRBJ2-3
D: TRBD1
size: -
V: TRBV5-1
DNA: TGCGCCAGCAGTCCAGGACAGGTCGCCACAGATACGCAGTATTTT
CDR3: CASSPGQVATDTQYF

J: TRBJ1-1
D: TRBD1
size: once
V: TRBV15
DNA: TGTGCCACCAGCAGATCACGGACAGGGGAAACTGAAGCTTTCTTT
CDR3: CATSRSRTGETEAFF

J: TRBJ2-7
D: TRBD1
size: -
V: TRBV10-1
DNA: TGCGCCAGCAGCCGCGGACAGGGCAACGAGCAGTACTTC
CDR3: CASSRGQGNEQYF

J: TRBJ2-5
D: -
size: -
V: TRBV2
DNA: TGTGCCAGCAGTGATGCAGGGTCGGAGACCCAGTACTTC
CDR3: CASSDAGSETQYF

J: TRBJ1-2
D: -
size: few
V: TRBV5-1
DNA: TGCGCCAGCAGCTTGGAAGGGACGGATGGCCGAGGCTACACCTTC
CDR3: CASSLEGTDGRGYTF

J: TRBJ2-5
D: -
size: few
V: TRBV9
DNA: TGTGCCAGCAGCGGATGGGGGTGGTCAGAGACCCAGTACTTC
CDR3: CASSGWGWSETQYF

J: TRBJ2-1
D: -
size: many
V: TRBV15
DNA: TGTGCCACCAGCAGAGGGGGACAGTTTTTAGGGAGGAACAATGAGCAGTTCTTC
CDR3: CATSRGGQFLGRNNEQFF

J: TRBJ2-3
D: -
size: few
V: TRBV5-8
DNA: TGTGCCAGCAACGGGGGCCCCACAGATACGCAGTATTTT
CDR3: CASNGGPTDTQYF

J: TRBJ2-7
D: -
size: -
V: TRBV25-1
DNA: TGTGCCAGCAGTGCTAACAGGGCCACCTACGAGCAGTACTTC
CDR3: CASSANRATYEQYF

J: TRBJ1-2
D: TRBD1
size: -
V: TRBV7-6
DNA: TGTGCCAGCAGCTTAGAGACCGGGACAGGGGGTTCCGCTGGCTACACCTTC
CDR3: CASSLETGTGGSAGYTF

J: TRBJ1-2
D: -
size: -
V: TRBV6-1
DNA: TGTGCCAGCAGTGAAATGGGGATCTCCCTTCTCTTC
CDR3: CASSEMGISLLF

J: TRBJ2-7
D: -
size: -
V: TRBV2
DNA: TGTGCCAGCAGGTACCTCGGTGGGGGCGAGCAGTACTTC
CDR3: CASRYLGGGEQYF

J: TRBJ2-5
D: TRBD2
size: -
V: TRBV9
DNA: TGTGCCAGCAGCGTAGCTCCCAGCGGGGGCACAAGGGGAGAGACCCAGTACTTC
CDR3: CASSVAPSGGTRGETQYF

J: TRBJ2-5
D: TRBD1
size: -
V: TRBV15
DNA: TGTGCCACCAGCATTGGACAGGGAGAGACCCAGTACTTC
CDR3: CATSIGQGETQYF

J: TRBJ1-1
D: -
size: few
V: TRBV29-1
DNA: TGCAGCGTTTATGCCAGTGGGATCGCTGAAGCTTTCTTT
CDR3: CSVYASGIAEAFF

J: TRBJ1-1
D: -
size: few
V: TRBV30
DNA: TGTGCCTGGAGTGTGGGGATGAACACTGAAGCTTTCTTT
CDR3: CAWSVGMNTEAFF

J: TRBJ1-5
D: TRBD1
size: -
V: TRBV7-2
DNA: TGTGCCAGCAGCTTGAGACAGGGCGGCGATCAGCCCCAGCATTTT
CDR3: CASSLRQGGDQPQHF

J: TRBJ1-2
D: -
size: -
V: TRBV30
DNA: TGTGCGCTTAGGTCACAGGGAGCTAACTATGGCTACACCTTC
CDR3: CALRSQGANYGYTF

J: TRBJ1-5
D: -
size: -
V: TRBV7-2
DNA: TGTGCCAGCAGCCCTCCCGGGAGCAATCAGCCCCAGCATTTT
CDR3: CASSPPGSNQPQHF

J: TRBJ1-5
D: -
size: -
V: TRBV6-6
DNA: TGTGCCAGCAGTTACTCAGATGTCCAGCCCCAGCATTTT
CDR3: CASSYSDVQPQHF

J: TRBJ1-5
D: -
size: -
V: TRBV6-1
DNA: TGTGCCAGCAGTGGACCCCTCACCACAGAACTTTATCAGCCCCAGCATTTT
CDR3: CASSGPLTTELYQPQHF

J: TRBJ2-1
D: TRBD1
size: -
V: TRBV30
DNA: TGTGCCTGGAGTCCCCAGGGGGCCCCCAGGAATGAGCAGTTCTTC
CDR3: CAWSPQGAPRNEQFF

J: TRBJ2-7
D: TRBD2
size: few
V: TRBV6-5
DNA: TGTGCCAGCAGTCCGAGCGGGGGGACGGGGGAGCAGTACTTC
CDR3: CASSPSGGTGEQYF

J: TRBJ2-7
D: -
size: -
V: TRBV6-1
DNA: TGTGCCAGCAGTGGAGGGCGCAACCTCTACGAGCAGTACTTC
CDR3: CASSGGRNLYEQYF

J: TRBJ1-1
D: TRBD1
size: many
V: TRBV25-1
DNA: TGTGCCAGCAGTGCCGGGACAGGGAAGAGGACTGAAGCTTTCTTT
CDR3: CASSAGTGKRTEAFF

J: TRBJ2-6
D: -
size: -
V: TRBV7-9
DNA: TGTGCCAGCAGCTCAGGAATTGGGGCCAACGTCCTGACTTTC
CDR3: CASSSGIGANVLTF